Listed below are T cell receptor beta chains from one sample, sequenced in a study of T-cell reconstitution after alpha-beta-depleted transplantation in children. TCRdb re-called the PCR reads with MiXCR, one entry per CDR3 protein. The table lists 200,000 to 250,000 distinct CDR3 sequences, about a tenth of them singletons. Sequences were derived from PBMCs from the stem cell graft donor, sampled from the stem cell graft. Receptors originate from a human donor who donated a stem cell graft to a child with acute lymphoblastic leukemia. Both conserved end residues are part of each CDR3. Clone size is shown for a subset of rows, as once, few, many or a class of expanded clone.

J,size,length,V,CDR3
TRBJ2-1,many,15,TRBV20-1,CSAQMGVSSYNEQFF
TRBJ2-4,NA,12,TRBV12-3/TRBV12-4,CASSLDRGYEYF
TRBJ2-7,many,14,TRBV18,CASSPPGELYEQYF
TRBJ1-2,few,15,TRBV5-1,CASSQGQLGDYGYTF
TRBJ2-3,NA,14,TRBV12-3/TRBV12-4,CASRGTGFADTQYF
TRBJ1-4,many,15,TRBV5-1,CASSLRDGANEKLFF
TRBJ2-3,many,14,TRBV5-1,CASSQGQNTDTQYF
TRBJ1-2,NA,12,TRBV5-1,CASSYGDDGYTF
TRBJ2-7,many,14,TRBV5-1,CASSLEGRGDEQYF
TRBJ1-2,NA,15,TRBV18,CASSPGGGILYGYTF
TRBJ1-5,NA,16,TRBV7-9,CASSSGSDPEDQPQHF
TRBJ2-7,many,13,TRBV5-5,CATAWDRGLEQYF
TRBJ2-5,few,13,TRBV18,CASSPPAWETQYF
TRBJ1-3,many,13,TRBV6-5,CASQDGRGNTIYF
TRBJ2-7,many,14,TRBV12-3/TRBV12-4,CASSQTGGPHEQYF
TRBJ1-1,NA,13,TRBV9,CASHRVLNTEAFF
TRBJ2-5,many,13,TRBV12-3/TRBV12-4,CASSRDSQETQYF
TRBJ2-5,NA,14,TRBV9,CASSARLARETQYF
TRBJ1-1,few,17,TRBV7-2,CASSPRLMLGGYTEAFF
TRBJ1-6,many,17,TRBV5-1,CASSQGQASSYNSPLHF
TRBJ1-6,few,15,TRBV15,CATSRDGRGDSPLHF
TRBJ1-2,many,14,TRBV6-1,CASSEFWQGSGYTF
TRBJ2-5,few,14,TRBV7-2,CASSPALARETQYF
TRBJ2-3,many,13,TRBV20-1,CSAPGARTDTQYF
TRBJ2-7,few,13,TRBV25-1,CASSANWNYEQYF
TRBJ2-2,few,15,TRBV18,CASSIQGEFGGELFF
TRBJ1-5,NA,16,TRBV5-1,CASSLGPVGGNQPQHF
TRBJ1-1,few,13,TRBV29-1,CSVEADPNTEAFF
TRBJ2-7,few,12,TRBV7-2,CASSPDGYEQYF
TRBJ1-5,NA,19,TRBV24-1,CATSESEGQGPYSNQPQHF